This record covers a single TCR beta chain. The data originate from a study of blood T cell repertoires in COVID-19. Study-level background: PBMCs, B-cell-depleted T cells, or T cells were the source of the cDNA or gDNA that made up the material.

In the original workflow: For nucleated cells, counts were estimated from reference gene primer amplification. The protocol was immunoSEQ multiplex PCR, while the TCRdb copy is restricted to in-frame clones and leaves out a portion. Clone size and the V and J calls come from that table; the DNA yielded D and trimming. The profile shows around 140,000 clones, 84% of them singletons. Assignment of participants to cohorts was predicated upon participant-reported clinical history. V was trimmed by 5 bases and J by 7 bases, leaving 15 bases between them. The germline CDR1 and CDR2 sequences are MNHEY and SVGEGT. The CDR3 loop spans 13 amino acids.

V and J are TRBV6-2 or TRBV6-3 and TRBJ2-7; a weak D match, TRBD2 (6 bases). This receptor was obtained from a woman aged 45 to 65 with acute COVID-19. Sequenced sample: PBMCs or T cells enriched from blood (not recorded which). The CDR3 DNA reads as TGTGCCAGCAGTGGCCCGGGAGTTGGGGAGCAGTACTTC. It yields the protein CASSGPGVGEQYF.